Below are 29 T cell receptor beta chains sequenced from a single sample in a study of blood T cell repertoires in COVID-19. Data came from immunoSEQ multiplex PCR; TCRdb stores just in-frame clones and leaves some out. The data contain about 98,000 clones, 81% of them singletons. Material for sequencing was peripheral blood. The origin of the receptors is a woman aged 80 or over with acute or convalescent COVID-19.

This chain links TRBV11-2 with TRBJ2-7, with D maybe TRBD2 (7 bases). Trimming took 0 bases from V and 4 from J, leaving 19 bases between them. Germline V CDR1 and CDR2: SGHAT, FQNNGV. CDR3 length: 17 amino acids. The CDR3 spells CASSLDGFRGAGYEQYF. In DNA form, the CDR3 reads TGTGCCAGCAGCTTAGACGGTTTCCGGGGGGCAGGGTACGAGCAGTACTTC.

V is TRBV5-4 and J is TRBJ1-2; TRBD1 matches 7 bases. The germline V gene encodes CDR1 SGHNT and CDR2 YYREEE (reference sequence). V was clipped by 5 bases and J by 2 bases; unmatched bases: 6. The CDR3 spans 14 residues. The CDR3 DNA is TGTGCCAGCAGACCAGGGGGAAAAAACTATGGCTACACCTTC. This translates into CASRPGGKNYGYTF.

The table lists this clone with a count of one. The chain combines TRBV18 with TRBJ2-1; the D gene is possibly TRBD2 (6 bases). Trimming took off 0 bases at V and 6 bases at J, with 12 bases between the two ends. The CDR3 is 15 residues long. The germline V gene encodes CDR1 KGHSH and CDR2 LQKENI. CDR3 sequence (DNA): TGTGCCAGCTCACCACCGCCAGGAGGGTTCAATGAGCAGTTCTTC. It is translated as CASSPPPGGFNEQFF.

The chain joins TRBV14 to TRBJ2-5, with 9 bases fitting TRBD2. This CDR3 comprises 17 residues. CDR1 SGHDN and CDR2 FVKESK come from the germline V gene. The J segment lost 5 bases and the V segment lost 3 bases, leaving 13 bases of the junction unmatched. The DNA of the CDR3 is TGTGCCAGCAGCCATCTCGTTGGCGGGGGGGGTCGGGAGACCCAGTACTTC. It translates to CASSHLVGGGGRETQYF.

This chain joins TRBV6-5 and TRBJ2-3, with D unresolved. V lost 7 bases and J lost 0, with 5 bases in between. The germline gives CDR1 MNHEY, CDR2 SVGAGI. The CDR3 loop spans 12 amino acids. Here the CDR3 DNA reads TGTGCCAGCAAAGCCAGCACAGATACGCAGTATTTT. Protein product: CASKASTDTQYF.

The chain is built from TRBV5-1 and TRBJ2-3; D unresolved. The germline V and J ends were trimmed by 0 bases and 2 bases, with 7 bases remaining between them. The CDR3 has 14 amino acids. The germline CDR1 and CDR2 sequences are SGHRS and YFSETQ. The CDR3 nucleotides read TGCGCCAGCAGCTTGGGACTCCTCACAGATACGCAGTATTTT. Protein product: CASSLGLLTDTQYF.

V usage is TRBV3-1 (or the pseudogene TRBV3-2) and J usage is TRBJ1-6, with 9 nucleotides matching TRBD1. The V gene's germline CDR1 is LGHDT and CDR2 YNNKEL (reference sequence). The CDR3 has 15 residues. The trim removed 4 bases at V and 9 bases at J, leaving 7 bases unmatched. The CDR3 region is CASSPGTGSGSPLHF. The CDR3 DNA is TGTGCCAGCAGCCCCGGGACAGGGTCAGGTTCACCCCTCCACTTT.

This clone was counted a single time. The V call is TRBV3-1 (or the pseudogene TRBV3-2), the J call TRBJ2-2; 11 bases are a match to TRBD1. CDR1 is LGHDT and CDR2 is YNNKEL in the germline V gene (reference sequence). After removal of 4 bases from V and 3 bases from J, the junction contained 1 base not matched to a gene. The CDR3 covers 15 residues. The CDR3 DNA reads TGTGCCAGCAGCCTGGGACAGGGGGACACCGGGGAGCTGTTTTTT. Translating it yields CASSLGQGDTGELFF.

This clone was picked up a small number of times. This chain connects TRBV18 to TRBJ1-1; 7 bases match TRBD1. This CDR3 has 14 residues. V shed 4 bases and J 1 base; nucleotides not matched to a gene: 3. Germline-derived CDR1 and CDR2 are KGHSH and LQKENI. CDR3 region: CASSLRDRNTEAFF. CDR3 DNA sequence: TGTGCCAGCTCACTCCGGGACAGGAACACTGAAGCTTTCTTT.

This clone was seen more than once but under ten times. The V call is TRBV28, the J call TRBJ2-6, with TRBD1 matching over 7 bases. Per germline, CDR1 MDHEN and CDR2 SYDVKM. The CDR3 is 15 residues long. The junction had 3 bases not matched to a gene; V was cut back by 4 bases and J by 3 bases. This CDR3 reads CASSSTGVGANVLTF. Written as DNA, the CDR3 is TGTGCCAGCAGTTCAACAGGGGTTGGGGCCAACGTCCTGACTTTC.

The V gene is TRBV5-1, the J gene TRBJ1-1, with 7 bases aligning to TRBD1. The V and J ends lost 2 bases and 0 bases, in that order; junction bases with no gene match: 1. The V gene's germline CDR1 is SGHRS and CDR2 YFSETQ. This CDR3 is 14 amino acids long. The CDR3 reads CASSLQGMNTEAFF. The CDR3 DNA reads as TGCGCCAGCAGCTTACAGGGGATGAACACTGAAGCTTTCTTT.

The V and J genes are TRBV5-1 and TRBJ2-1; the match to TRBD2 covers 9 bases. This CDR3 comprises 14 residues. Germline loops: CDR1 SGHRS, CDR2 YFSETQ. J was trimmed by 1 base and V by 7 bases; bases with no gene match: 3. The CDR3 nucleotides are TGCGCCAGCGGCGGGGGGGGTTCCTACAATGAGCAGTTCTTC. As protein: CASGGGGSYNEQFF.

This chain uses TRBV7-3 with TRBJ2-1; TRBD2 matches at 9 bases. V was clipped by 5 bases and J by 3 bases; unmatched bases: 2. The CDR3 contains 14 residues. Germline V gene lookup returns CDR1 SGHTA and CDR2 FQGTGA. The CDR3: CASSHSGGYNEQFF. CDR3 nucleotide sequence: TGTGCCAGCAGCCATAGCGGGGGCTACAATGAGCAGTTCTTC.

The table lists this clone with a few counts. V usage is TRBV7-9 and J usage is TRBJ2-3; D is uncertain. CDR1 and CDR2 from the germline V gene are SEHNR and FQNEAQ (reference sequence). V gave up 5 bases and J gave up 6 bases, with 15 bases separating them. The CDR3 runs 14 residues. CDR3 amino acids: CASSGTTGFDTQYF. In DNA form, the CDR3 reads TGTGCCAGCAGCGGAACTACCGGGTTCGATACGCAGTATTTT.

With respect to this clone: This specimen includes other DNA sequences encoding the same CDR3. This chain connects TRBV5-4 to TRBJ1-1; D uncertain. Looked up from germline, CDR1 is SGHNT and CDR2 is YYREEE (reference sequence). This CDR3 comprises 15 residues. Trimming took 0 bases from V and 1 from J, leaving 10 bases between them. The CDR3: CASSLGAGGNTEAFF. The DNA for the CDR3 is TGTGCCAGCAGCTTGGGCGCGGGCGGGAACACTGAAGCTTTCTTT.

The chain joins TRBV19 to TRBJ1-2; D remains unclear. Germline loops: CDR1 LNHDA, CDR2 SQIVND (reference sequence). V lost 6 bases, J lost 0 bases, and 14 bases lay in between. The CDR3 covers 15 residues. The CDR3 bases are TGTGCCAGTAGCGGACTGGTTGGAGCTAACTATGGCTACACCTTC. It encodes CASSGLVGANYGYTF.

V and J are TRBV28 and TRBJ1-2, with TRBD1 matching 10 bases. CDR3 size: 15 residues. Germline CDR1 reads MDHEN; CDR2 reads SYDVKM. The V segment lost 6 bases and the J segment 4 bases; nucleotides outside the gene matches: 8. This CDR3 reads CASSPGTGDTYGYTF. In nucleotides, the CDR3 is TGTGCCAGCAGCCCCGGGACAGGGGACACCTATGGCTACACCTTC.

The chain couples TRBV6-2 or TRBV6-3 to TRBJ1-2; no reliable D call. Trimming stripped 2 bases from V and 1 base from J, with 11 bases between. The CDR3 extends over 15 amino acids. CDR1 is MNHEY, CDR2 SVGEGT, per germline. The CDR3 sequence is CASSYDVLLNYGYTF. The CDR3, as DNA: TGTGCCAGCAGTTACGACGTACTACTTAACTATGGCTACACCTTC.

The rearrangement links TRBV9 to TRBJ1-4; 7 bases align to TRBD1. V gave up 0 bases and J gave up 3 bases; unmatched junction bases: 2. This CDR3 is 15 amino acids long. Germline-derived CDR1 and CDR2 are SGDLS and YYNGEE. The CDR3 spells CASSVATGANEKLFF. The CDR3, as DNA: TGTGCCAGCAGCGTAGCAACAGGGGCTAATGAAAAACTGTTTTTT.

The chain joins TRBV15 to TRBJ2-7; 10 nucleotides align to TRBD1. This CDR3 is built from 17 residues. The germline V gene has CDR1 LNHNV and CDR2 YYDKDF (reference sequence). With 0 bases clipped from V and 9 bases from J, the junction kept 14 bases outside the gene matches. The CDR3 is CATSREGPGTGEDGQYF. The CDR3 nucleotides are TGTGCCACCAGCAGAGAAGGGCCGGGGACAGGGGAGGACGGGCAGTACTTC.

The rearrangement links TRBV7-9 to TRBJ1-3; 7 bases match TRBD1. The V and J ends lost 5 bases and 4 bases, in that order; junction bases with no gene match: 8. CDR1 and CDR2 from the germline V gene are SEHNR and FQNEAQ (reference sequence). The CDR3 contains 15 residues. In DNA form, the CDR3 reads TGTGCCAGCAGCACCGGGACAGATTTAGGAAACACCATATATTTT. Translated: CASSTGTDLGNTIYF.

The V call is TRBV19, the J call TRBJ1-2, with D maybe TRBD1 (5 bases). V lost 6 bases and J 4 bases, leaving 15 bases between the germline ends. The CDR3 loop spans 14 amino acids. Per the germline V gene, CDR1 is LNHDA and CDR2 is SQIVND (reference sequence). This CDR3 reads CASRRLQGGYGYTF. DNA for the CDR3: TGTGCCAGTAGAAGACTCCAGGGCGGCTATGGCTACACCTTC.

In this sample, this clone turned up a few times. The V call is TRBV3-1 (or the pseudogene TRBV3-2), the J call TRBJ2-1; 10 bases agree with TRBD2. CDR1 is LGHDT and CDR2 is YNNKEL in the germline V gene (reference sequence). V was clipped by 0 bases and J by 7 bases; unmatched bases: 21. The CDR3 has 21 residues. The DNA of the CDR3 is TGTGCCAGCAGCCAAGAAAGAAGGGGGGCTAGAACTAGCGGGGTGATTAATGAGCAGTTCTTC. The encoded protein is CASSQERRGARTSGVINEQFF.

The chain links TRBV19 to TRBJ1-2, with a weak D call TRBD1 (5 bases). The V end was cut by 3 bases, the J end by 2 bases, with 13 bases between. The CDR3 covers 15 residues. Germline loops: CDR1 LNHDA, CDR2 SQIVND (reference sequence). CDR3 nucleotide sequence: TGTGCCAGTAGTATGAAAGGGGCGACCAACTATGGCTACACCTTC. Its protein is CASSMKGATNYGYTF. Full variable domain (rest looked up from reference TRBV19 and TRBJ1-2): DGGITQSPKYLFRKEGQNVTLSCEQNLNHDAMYWYRQDPGQGLRLIYYSQIVNDFQKGDIAEGYSVSREKKESFPLTVTSAQKNPTAFYLCASSMKGATNYGYTFGSGTRLTVV.

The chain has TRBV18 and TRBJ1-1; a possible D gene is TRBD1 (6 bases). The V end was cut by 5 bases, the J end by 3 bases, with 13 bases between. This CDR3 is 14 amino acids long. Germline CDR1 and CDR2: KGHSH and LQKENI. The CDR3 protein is CASSSGPGDTEAFF. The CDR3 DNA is TGTGCCAGCTCATCCGGACCAGGGGACACTGAAGCTTTCTTT.

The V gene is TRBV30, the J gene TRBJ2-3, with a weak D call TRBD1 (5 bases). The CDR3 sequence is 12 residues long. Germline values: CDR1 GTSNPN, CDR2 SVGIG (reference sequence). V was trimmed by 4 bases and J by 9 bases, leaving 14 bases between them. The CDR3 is CAWTQEQGTQYF. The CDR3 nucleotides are TGTGCCTGGACCCAGGAGCAGGGAACGCAGTATTTT.

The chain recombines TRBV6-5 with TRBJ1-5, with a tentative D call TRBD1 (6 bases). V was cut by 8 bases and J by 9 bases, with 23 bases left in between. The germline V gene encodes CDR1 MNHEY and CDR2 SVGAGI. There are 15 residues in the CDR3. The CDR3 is CASQVGLRDKRPQHF. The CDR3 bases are TGTGCCAGCCAAGTGGGTCTCCGGGACAAAAGGCCCCAGCATTTT.

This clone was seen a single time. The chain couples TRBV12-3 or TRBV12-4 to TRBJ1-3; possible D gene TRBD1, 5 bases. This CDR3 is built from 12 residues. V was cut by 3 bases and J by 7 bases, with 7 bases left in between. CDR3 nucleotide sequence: TGTGCCAGCAGTTTTGGGGGGAACACCATATATTTT. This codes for CASSFGGNTIYF.

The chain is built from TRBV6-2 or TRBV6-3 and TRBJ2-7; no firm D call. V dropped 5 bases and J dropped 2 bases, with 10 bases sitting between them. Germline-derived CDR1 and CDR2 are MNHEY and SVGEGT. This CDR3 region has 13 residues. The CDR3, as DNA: TGTGCCAGCAGTCTAGGAAGAACCTACGAGCAGTACGTC. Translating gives CASSLGRTYEQYV.